The sequence of this T cell receptor (beta chain) was determined in a study of blood T cell repertoires in COVID-19. Study background: Some COVID-19 samples were acute and others convalescent; all came from the United States, Italy and Spain. T cells, B-cell-depleted T cells, or PBMCs supplied cDNA or gDNA.

This clone has a single count. In the original workflow: From reference gene primer amplification, estimates of nucleated cell counts were derived. Some clones are missing from TCRdb's copy, which holds only in-frame ones; the method was immunoSEQ multiplex PCR. That table gives V, J and clone size, and the DNA gave D and trimming. The data hold 60,000 to 85,000 clones, with roughly 83% observed a single time. This CDR3 comprises 19 residues. With 4 bases clipped from V and 4 bases from J, the junction kept 16 bases outside the gene matches. The germline V gene encodes CDR1 SGHTA and CDR2 FQGTGA. The chain couples TRBV7-3 to TRBJ1-2; 12 positions agree with TRBD1. This TCR was recovered from a man at least 80 years old with acute or convalescent COVID-19. The sequencing input was peripheral blood. Written as DNA, the CDR3 is TGTGCCAGCAGCTCCCCCGGGACAGGGGGCCCCATGGGTGGCTATGGCTACACCTTC. Residues: CASSSPGTGGPMGGYGYTF.